This TCR beta chain was sequenced during a study of prognosis after radiotherapy for stage I lung cancer. The germline V gene encodes CDR1 MNHEY and CDR2 SMNVEV (reference sequence). V was pared by 7 bases and J by 4 bases, with 9 bases of the junction left unmatched. The CDR3 totals 16 residues. Genomic DNA yielded TCR beta CDR3, amplified by two-round multiplex PCR. Gene-specific TRBV and TRBJ primers were used in PCR round one. TCRdb re-derived calls from the multiplex PCR reads in MiXCR, one entry per CDR3 protein. The repertoire includes roughly 20,000 distinct CDR3 sequences, roughly 55% of them detected once, and about 25% sits in the top ten. In its sample, this clonotype is medium-sized.

The specimen comprised PBMCs, sampled before or after stereotactic body radiation therapy (not recorded which). V and J are TRBV27 and TRBJ2-7, with TRBD2 identical over 14 bases. The TCR originated in a donor of 50 years or more with non-small cell lung cancer. CDR3 bases: TGTGCCAGCACCCTAAGACTAGCGGGAGGGAGATACGAGCAGTACTTC. Translating it yields CASTLRLAGGRYEQYF.